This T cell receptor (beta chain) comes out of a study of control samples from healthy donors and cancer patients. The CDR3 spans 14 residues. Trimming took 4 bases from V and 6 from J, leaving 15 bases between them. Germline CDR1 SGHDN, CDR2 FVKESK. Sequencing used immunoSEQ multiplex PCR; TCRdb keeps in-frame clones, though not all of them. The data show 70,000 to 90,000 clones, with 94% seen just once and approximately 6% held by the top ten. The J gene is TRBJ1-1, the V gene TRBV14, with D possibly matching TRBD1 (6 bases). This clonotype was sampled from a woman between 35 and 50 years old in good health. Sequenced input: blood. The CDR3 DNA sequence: TGTGCCAGCAGCCCTACACTACAGGGTCCTGAAGCTTTCTTT. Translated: CASSPTLQGPEAFF.